The 12 T cell receptor beta chains below were found in one sample sequenced in a study of blood T cell repertoires in COVID-19 (dated by TCRdb to 2020 to 2021). Library construction relied on the immunoSEQ multiplex PCR assay. TCRdb stores this immuneACCESS table with in-frame sequences only. Part of the clones is absent; in the studies checked, under half of the shortfall reflects unresolved V genes, and no reason is known for the rest. Within this sample are some 95,000 clones, with around three quarters of them counted one time only. Clones ranked in the top ten supply approximately 8.9% of the sample. Input material: peripheral blood. The receptors were gathered from a man aged 50-59 years who had recovered from COVID-19.

This clone was detected only a few times. CDR3 bases: TGCGCCAGCAGCCAGGCCCCGGGGGTGGGTAGAGAGACCCAGTACTTC. The encoded protein is CASSQAPGVGRETQYF. The chain combines TRBV4-3 with TRBJ2-5; D may be TRBD2 (6 bases). Trimming cost V 3 bases and J 4 bases, with 18 bases left between them. From germline, CDR1 is LGHNA and CDR2 YSLEER. The CDR3 extends over 16 amino acids.

The chain is built from TRBV10-3 and TRBJ1-2; tentative D call: TRBD1 (5 bases). There are 13 residues in the CDR3. Trimming left V 6 bases short and J 4 bases short, with 12 bases between. Germline values: CDR1 ENHRY, CDR2 SYGVKD. CDR3 nucleotide sequence: TGTGCCATCAGGGGTGGGGCACCCTATGGCTACACCTTC. It encodes CAIRGGAPYGYTF.

CDR3 nucleotide sequence: TGTGCCAGCACGGCAGGGGCCCGTCAGCCCCAGCATTTT. This translates into CASTAGARQPQHF. This chain uses TRBV6-5 with TRBJ1-5; possibly TRBD1 for D (6 bases). Between the trimmed V and J ends, which lost 7 bases and 6 bases, there was a span of 13 bases. This CDR3 is built from 13 residues. Germline V lookup: CDR1 MNHEY, CDR2 SVGAGI.

The rearrangement links TRBV24-1 to TRBJ1-5; D unresolved. Germline CDR1 KGHDR, CDR2 SFDVKD. This CDR3 spans 14 amino acids. The germline V and J ends were trimmed by 3 bases and 5 bases, with 10 bases remaining between them. The CDR3 here is CATSDPTVDQPQHF. CDR3 DNA: TGTGCCACCAGTGATCCCACGGTGGATCAGCCCCAGCATTTT.

The genes are TRBV19 and TRBJ1-1; TRBD1 agrees at 7 bases. Losses at the gene ends were 5 bases for V and 1 base for J; bases not matched to a gene: 4. The CDR3 totals 14 residues. Germline CDR1 reads LNHDA; CDR2 reads SQIVND (reference sequence). CDR3 in amino acids: CASSRTGANTEAFF. In DNA form, the CDR3 reads TGTGCCAGTAGTCGGACAGGAGCGAACACTGAAGCTTTCTTT.

V gene TRBV11-1 combines with J gene TRBJ1-4; D unresolved. Germline V CDR1 and CDR2: SGHAT, FQDESV (reference sequence). The CDR3 loop spans 15 amino acids. Trimming pared 5 bases from V and 0 bases from J, leaving 10 bases between. In DNA form, the CDR3 reads TGTGCCAGCAGCATTACAGATACAACTAATGAAAAACTGTTTTTT. As protein: CASSITDTTNEKLFF.

This clone was counted once. The chain joins TRBV9 to TRBJ2-1; a possible D gene is TRBD1 (6 bases). The germline CDR1 and CDR2 sequences are SGDLS and YYNGEE. V was shortened by 4 bases and J by 6 bases, with 17 bases between the two germline ends. There are 15 residues in the CDR3. The CDR3 reads CASSPSGGDPNEQFF. In nucleotides, the CDR3 is TGTGCCAGCAGCCCCTCTGGGGGCGACCCCAATGAGCAGTTCTTC. Based on the CDR3 plus reference TRBV9 and TRBJ2-1, the full variable domain is DSGVTQTPKHLITATGQRVTLRCSPRSGDLSVYWYQQSLDQGLQFLIQYYNGEERAKGNILERFSAQQFPDLHSELNLSSLELGDSALYFCASSPSGGDPNEQFFGPGTRLTVL.

J is TRBJ2-3 and V is TRBV5-1; D may be TRBD2 (6 bases). Trimming shortened V by 1 base and J by 5 bases, and 17 bases separated the two germline ends. Germline V gene sequence: CDR1 SGHRS, CDR2 YFSETQ. The CDR3 contains 16 residues. The CDR3 sequence is CASSLMLPSGGDTQYF. The CDR3 bases are TGCGCCAGCAGCTTGATGTTACCCTCCGGGGGAGATACGCAGTATTTT.

The genes are TRBV7-2 and TRBJ2-5, with 9 nucleotides matching TRBD2. J lost 8 bases, V lost 5 bases, and 15 bases had no gene match. The CDR3 loop spans 16 amino acids. Germline lookup yields CDR1 SGHTA and CDR2 FQGNSA. CDR3: CASSQGVGLAGRTQYF. Here the CDR3 DNA reads TGTGCCAGCAGCCAGGGTGTCGGGCTAGCGGGGCGAACCCAGTACTTC.

V and J are TRBV21-1 and TRBJ2-7; the table's D call, TRBD2, has no DNA check behind it. TRBV21-1 is annotated as a pseudogene. The CDR3 is 17 residues long. In DNA, the CDR3 is TGTGCCAGCAGCAAAGACTGGGCAGGAGGGTGCTTCTACGAGCAGTACTTC. Translation: CASSKDWAGGCFYEQYF.

CDR3 bases: TGTGCCTCTCAGGGAGGGGGTGAAAAACTGTTTTTT. Residues: CASQGGGEKLFF. V usage is TRBV30 and J usage is TRBJ1-4; weak D call: TRBD1 (6 bases). Germline CDR1 reads GTSNPN; CDR2 reads SVGIG (reference sequence). Trimming stripped 7 bases from V and 7 bases from J, with 13 bases between. The CDR3 length is 12 residues.

The CDR3 sequence: CASSPAHSTDTQYF. The CDR3 DNA sequence: TGTGCCAGCAGTCCCGCGCATAGCACAGATACGCAGTATTTT. The chain has TRBV6-4 and TRBJ2-3; D is unresolved. The CDR3 extends over 14 amino acids. The germline CDR1 and CDR2 sequences are MRHNA and SNTAGT. Trimming removed 5 bases at V and 0 bases at J, with 9 bases between.